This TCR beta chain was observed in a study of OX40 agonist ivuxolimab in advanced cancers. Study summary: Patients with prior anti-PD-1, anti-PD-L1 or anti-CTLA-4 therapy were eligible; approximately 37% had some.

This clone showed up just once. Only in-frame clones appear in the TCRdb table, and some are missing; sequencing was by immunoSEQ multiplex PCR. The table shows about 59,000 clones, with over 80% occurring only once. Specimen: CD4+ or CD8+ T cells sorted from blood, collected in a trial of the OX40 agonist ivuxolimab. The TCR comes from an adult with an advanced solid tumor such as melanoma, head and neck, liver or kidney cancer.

The CDR3 nucleotides are TGTGCCAGTAGTCACCGGGACAGGCCGGGTACGCAGTATTTT. It codes for CASSHRDRPGTQYF. The J gene is TRBJ2-3, the V gene TRBV19; 8 bases match TRBD1. The CDR3 runs 14 residues. J lost 8 bases, V lost 5 bases, and 9 bases had no gene match. Germline V CDR1 and CDR2: LNHDA, SQIVND (reference sequence).